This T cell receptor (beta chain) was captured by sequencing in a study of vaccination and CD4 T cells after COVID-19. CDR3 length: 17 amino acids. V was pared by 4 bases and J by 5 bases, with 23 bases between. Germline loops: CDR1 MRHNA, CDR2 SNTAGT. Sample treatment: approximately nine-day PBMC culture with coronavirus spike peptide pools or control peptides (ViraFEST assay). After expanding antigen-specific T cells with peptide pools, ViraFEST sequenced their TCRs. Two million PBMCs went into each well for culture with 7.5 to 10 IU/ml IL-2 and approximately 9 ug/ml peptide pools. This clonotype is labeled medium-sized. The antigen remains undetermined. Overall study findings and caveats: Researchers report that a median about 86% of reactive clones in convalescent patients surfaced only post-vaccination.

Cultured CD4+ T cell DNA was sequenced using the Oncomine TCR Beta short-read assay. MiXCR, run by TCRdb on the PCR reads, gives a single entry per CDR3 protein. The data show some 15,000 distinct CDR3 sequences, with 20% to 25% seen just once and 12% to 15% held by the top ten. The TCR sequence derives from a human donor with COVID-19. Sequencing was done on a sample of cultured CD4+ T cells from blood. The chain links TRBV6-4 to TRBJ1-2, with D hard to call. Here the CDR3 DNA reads TGTGCCAGCAGTGCCGATCCGTTCCCCCACCGGCGTTATGGCTACACCTTC. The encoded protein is CASSADPFPHRRYGYTF.